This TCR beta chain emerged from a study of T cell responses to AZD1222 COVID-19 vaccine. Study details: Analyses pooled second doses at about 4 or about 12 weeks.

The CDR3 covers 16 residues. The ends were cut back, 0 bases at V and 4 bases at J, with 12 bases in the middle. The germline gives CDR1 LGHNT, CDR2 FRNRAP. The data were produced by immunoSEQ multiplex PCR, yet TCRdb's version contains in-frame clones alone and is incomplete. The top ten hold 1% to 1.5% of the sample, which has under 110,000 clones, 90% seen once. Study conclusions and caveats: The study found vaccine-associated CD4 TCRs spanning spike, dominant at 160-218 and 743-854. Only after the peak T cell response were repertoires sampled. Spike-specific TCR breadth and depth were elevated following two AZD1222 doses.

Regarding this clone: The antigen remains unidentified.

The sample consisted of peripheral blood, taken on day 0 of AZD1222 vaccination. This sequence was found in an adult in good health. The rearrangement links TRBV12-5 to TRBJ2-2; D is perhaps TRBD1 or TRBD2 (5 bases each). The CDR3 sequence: CASGLVKGPGTGELFF. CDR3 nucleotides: TGTGCTAGTGGTTTGGTAAAGGGACCCGGCACCGGGGAGCTGTTTTTT.